The 20 T cell receptor beta chains given below trace back to one sample, sequenced in a study of blood T cells in healthy people across ages. A sample-barcoded 5' primer and a J-beta primer mix were used in a second PCR of about 6 to 11 cycles. TCRdb called the 5' RACE reads again in MiXCR, with one record for every CDR3 protein. The sample records under 2,000,000 distinct CDR3 sequences, roughly 49% being singletons. Material: blood. Every receptor here comes from a woman aged 40 to 50 in good health.

This sequence joins TRBV27 and TRBJ1-5; D not resolved. Trimming removed 7 bases from V and 2 bases from J, with 12 bases in between. This CDR3 is built from 14 residues. Germline V lookup: CDR1 MNHEY, CDR2 SMNVEV (reference sequence). The CDR3 DNA reads as TGTGCCAGCACTACGGGTTTTGGCAATCAGCCCCAGCATTTT. It specifies CASTTGFGNQPQHF.

J is TRBJ2-3 and V is TRBV2; maybe TRBD1 (5 bases). The V gene's germline CDR1 is SNHLY and CDR2 FYNNEI. This CDR3 has 15 amino acids. Deletions cut 2 bases from V and 0 bases from J, with 9 bases between. The DNA of the CDR3 is TGTGCCAGCAGTGAATGGGGCTCAAGCACAGATACGCAGTATTTT. This translates into CASSEWGSSTDTQYF. The complete variable domain, with remaining parts taken from reference TRBV2 and TRBJ2-3, reads EPEVTQTPSHQVTQMGQEVILRCVPISNHLYFYWYRQILGQKVEFLVSFYNNEISEKSEIFDDQFSVERPDGSNFTLKIRSTKLEDSAMYFCASSEWGSSTDTQYFGPGTRLTVL.

This rearrangement joins TRBV6-5 to TRBJ1-3; 9 bases are a match to TRBD1. The CDR3 runs to 15 residues. Trimming took 5 bases from V and 4 from J; bases not matched to a gene: 6. In germline, CDR1 is MNHEY, CDR2 SVGAGI. The CDR3 region is CASSKQGARGNTIYF. The CDR3 DNA reads TGTGCCAGCAGTAAACAGGGGGCGAGAGGAAACACCATATATTTT.

The gene calls are TRBV4-2 and TRBJ2-3; no clear D. This CDR3 region has 15 residues. Germline values: CDR1 LGHNA, CDR2 YNFKEQ. V lost 0 bases to trimming and J lost 1 base, with 8 bases between them. CDR3 sequence: CASSQDTSGTDTQYF. The CDR3 DNA follows: TGTGCCAGCAGCCAAGATACCAGCGGCACAGATACGCAGTATTTT.

This clonotype was seen only a few times. This chain joins TRBV10-3 and TRBJ2-3; D call uncertain. In germline, CDR1 is ENHRY, CDR2 SYGVKD. The CDR3 has 14 amino acids. Trimming stripped 10 bases from V and 1 base from J, with 15 bases between. The CDR3 nucleotides are TGTGCCACCAAAAGGGTCCCCGGCACAGATACGCAGTATTTT. Its protein is CATKRVPGTDTQYF.

The chain employs TRBV9 and TRBJ2-3; D remains unclear. The V gene's germline CDR1 is SGDLS and CDR2 YYNGEE. V dropped 0 bases and J dropped 0 bases, with 8 bases sitting between them. The CDR3 loop spans 15 amino acids. The CDR3 here is CASSVAAVSTDTQYF. In DNA, the CDR3 is TGTGCCAGCAGCGTAGCCGCGGTTAGCACAGATACGCAGTATTTT.

This clonotype was detected only a few times. The V gene is TRBV28, the J gene TRBJ2-5, with 8 positions matching TRBD2. Losses at the gene ends were 8 bases for V and 5 bases for J; bases not matched to a gene: 16. The CDR3 runs to 16 residues. The V gene's germline CDR1 is MDHEN and CDR2 SYDVKM. The CDR3 is CASEGPARGGLETQYF. The CDR3, as DNA: TGTGCCAGCGAAGGTCCCGCACGGGGGGGCTTGGAGACCCAGTACTTC.

This chain links TRBV7-9 with TRBJ1-1; D is ambiguous. With 7 bases removed from V and 2 bases from J, the gap between germline ends came to 11 bases. The germline CDR1 and CDR2 sequences are SEHNR and FQNEAQ (reference sequence). The CDR3 has 13 residues. The CDR3 spells CASKDVKNTEAFF. CDR3 DNA sequence: TGTGCCAGCAAGGACGTGAAAAACACTGAAGCTTTCTTT.

The chain combines TRBV10-3 with TRBJ2-1; D is unclear. Per the germline V gene, CDR1 is ENHRY and CDR2 is SYGVKD. The CDR3 sequence is 14 residues long. V lost 4 bases to trimming and J lost 8 bases, with 15 bases between them. CDR3 sequence (DNA): TGTGCCATCAGTGGAAGAATAGGTAAGGATGAGCAGTTCTTC. This encodes CAISGRIGKDEQFF.

In its sample, this clonotype was seen a few times. Here the CDR3 DNA reads TGCAGTGCCACCCGGCGGGAGGGTTACAATGAGCAGTTCTTC. Amino acids: CSATRREGYNEQFF. The chain is built from TRBV20-1 and TRBJ2-1; 9 positions agree with TRBD2. CDR3 size: 14 residues. The V gene end was trimmed by 6 bases and the J gene end by 4 bases; junction bases not matched to a gene: 7. CDR1 and CDR2 from the germline V gene are DFQATT and SNEGSKA (reference sequence).

As DNA, the CDR3 is TGTGCCAGCAGTTTAGTGGGGTTGGGACGACAAGAGACCCAGTACTTC. This codes for CASSLVGLGRQETQYF. The chain carries TRBV27 and TRBJ2-5, with D tentatively TRBD1 or TRBD2 (5 bases each). The germline gives CDR1 MNHEY, CDR2 SMNVEV (reference sequence). V lost 2 bases and J lost 2, with 15 bases in between. This CDR3 comprises 16 residues.

V gene TRBV5-1 combines with J gene TRBJ1-2; D is uncertain. V gave up 2 bases and J gave up 7 bases, with 15 bases separating them. The CDR3 is made up of 14 amino acids. Germline loops: CDR1 SGHRS, CDR2 YFSETQ. The chain's CDR3 is CASSFSGEGAGYTF. The CDR3, as DNA: TGCGCCAGCAGCTTTAGTGGCGAGGGTGCTGGCTACACCTTC.

Of note for this clonotype: This clone may be a read error of a much larger clone one base away. The chain employs TRBV24-1 and TRBJ2-5; 8 nucleotides line up with TRBD1. Per germline, CDR1 KGHDR and CDR2 SFDVKD. V lost 7 bases, J lost 5 bases, and 8 bases stayed unmatched. The CDR3 consists of 14 residues. CDR3 DNA: TGTGCCACCAGGGACAGGACAGGGCGCGAGACCCAGTACTTC. Residues: CATRDRTGRETQYF.

In its sample, this clonotype was seen a few times. Germline and junction disagree at one end, which may indicate a read error. V is TRBV6-2 or TRBV6-3 and J is TRBJ2-5; D is perhaps TRBD2 (5 bases). Germline V gene sequence: CDR1 MNHEY, CDR2 SVGEGT. There are 15 residues in the CDR3. The CDR3 region is CASSYLTAGKETQYF. In DNA form, the CDR3 reads TGTGCCAGCAGCTACTTAACGGCGGGTAAAGAGACCCAGTACTTC.

This clonotype was observed many times. The rearrangement uses TRBV11-2 and TRBJ2-7, with TRBD1 as a possible D gene (5 bases). Trimming shortened V by 1 base and J by 2 bases, and 9 bases separated the two germline ends. Germline-derived CDR1 and CDR2 are SGHAT and FQNNGV. This CDR3 has 14 residues. The CDR3 sequence: CASSLGSRAYEQYF. CDR3 sequence (DNA): TGTGCCAGCAGCTTAGGATCCAGGGCCTACGAGCAGTACTTC.

This clonotype has just one count. This chain uses TRBV6-5 with TRBJ2-3, with 7 nucleotides matching TRBD1. CDR1 and CDR2 from the germline V gene are MNHEY and SVGAGI. The V gene end was trimmed by 2 bases and the J gene end by 6 bases; junction bases not matched to a gene: 8. The CDR3 extends over 15 amino acids. The CDR3 nucleotides read TGTGCCAGCAGTTACACAGGGACAGCATTGGATACGCAGTATTTT. Translation: CASSYTGTALDTQYF.

The chain joins TRBV7-2 to TRBJ2-3; D gene unclear. This CDR3 has 15 amino acids. V lost 7 bases and J lost 0, with 14 bases in between. CDR1 and CDR2 from the germline V gene are SGHTA and FQGNSA. The CDR3 DNA reads as TGTGCCAGCATGAATTCCCCCGGAAGCACAGATACGCAGTATTTT. This encodes CASMNSPGSTDTQYF.

This clonotype was picked up a small number of times. The genes are TRBV7-8 and TRBJ2-1; D is possibly TRBD2 (5 bases). The CDR3 totals 12 residues. Germline V CDR1 and CDR2: SGHVS, FQNEAQ. V lost 5 bases to trimming and J lost 10 bases, with 12 bases between them. The CDR3 DNA is TGTGCCAGCAGCCCCCTGGGAGCGGAGCAGTTCTTC. It codes for CASSPLGAEQFF.

The rearrangement joins TRBV4-3 to TRBJ1-2; D is unclear. The V end lost 1 base, the J end lost 3 bases, and 12 bases lay between the germline ends. The germline V gene encodes CDR1 LGHNA and CDR2 YSLEER. This CDR3 contains 15 residues. CDR3 bases: TGCGCCAGCAGCCAAGGGTCCTGGCGGGACTATGGCTACACCTTC. It yields the protein CASSQGSWRDYGYTF.

With respect to this clonotype: This CDR3 is missing its conserved last phenylalanine or tryptophan, likely due to a read error. The CDR3 region is CASSLHREETQYL. Here the CDR3 DNA reads TGTGCCAGCAGCTTGCACAGGGAAGAGACCCAGTACCTC. V is TRBV5-5 and J is TRBJ2-5; a weak D match, TRBD1 (6 bases). Germline V gene sequence: CDR1 SGHKS, CDR2 YYEKEE (reference sequence). V dropped 1 base and J dropped 3 bases, with 7 bases sitting between them. CDR3 length: 13 amino acids.